Detailed here is one TCR beta chain. Its antigen remains unknown. The PCR was carried out with 60 Vbeta primers and 13 Jbeta primers. Sequenced by immunoSEQ multiplex PCR; TCRdb stores in-frame clones only, minus some. Of 130,000 or so clones listed, roughly 80% are singletons. The sample originates from a study of cytomegalovirus exposure and HLA in healthy donors. The study's findings and limits: TCR beta V- and J-gene trimming, according to a later analysis, was linked to a missense DCLRE1C variant.

The germline V gene encodes CDR1 MNHEY and CDR2 SVGAGI. The CDR3 is made up of 14 amino acids. Trimming took 5 bases from V and 1 from J, leaving 11 bases between them. The chain combines TRBV6-5 with TRBJ1-1, with D possibly being TRBD1 (6 bases). The receptor was isolated from a woman aged 35 to 49 in good health and CMV-seropositive. The sample was PBMCs. This CDR3 is CASSPIRGNTEAFF. The CDR3 DNA is TGTGCCAGCAGTCCCATCAGGGGGAACACTGAAGCTTTCTTT.